This T cell receptor beta chain was recovered during a study of blood T cell repertoires in COVID-19. About the study: Samples came from the United States, Italy and Spain, spanning acute and convalescent COVID-19. PBMCs, B-cell-depleted T cells, or T cells were the source of the cDNA or gDNA that made up the material.

Sequencing was performed with immunoSEQ multiplex PCR; in TCRdb, only in-frame clones are kept and a portion is missing. This table has some 320,000 clones, under 95% appearing once. Germline CDR1 SGHTA, CDR2 FQGNSA. The CDR3 is made up of 16 amino acids. Between the trimmed V and J ends, which lost 2 bases and 1 base, there was a span of 14 bases. Clinical history as reported by participants underpinned cohort assignment. The TCR sequence derives from a man aged 60 to 69 who had recovered from COVID-19. The chain uses TRBV7-2 and TRBJ1-1; D not resolved. The sample comprised PBMCs or T cells enriched from blood (not recorded which). CDR3 in amino acids: CASSLFSGATNTEAFF. The CDR3 DNA follows: TGTGCCAGCAGCTTATTCTCCGGTGCCACGAACACTGAAGCTTTCTTT.